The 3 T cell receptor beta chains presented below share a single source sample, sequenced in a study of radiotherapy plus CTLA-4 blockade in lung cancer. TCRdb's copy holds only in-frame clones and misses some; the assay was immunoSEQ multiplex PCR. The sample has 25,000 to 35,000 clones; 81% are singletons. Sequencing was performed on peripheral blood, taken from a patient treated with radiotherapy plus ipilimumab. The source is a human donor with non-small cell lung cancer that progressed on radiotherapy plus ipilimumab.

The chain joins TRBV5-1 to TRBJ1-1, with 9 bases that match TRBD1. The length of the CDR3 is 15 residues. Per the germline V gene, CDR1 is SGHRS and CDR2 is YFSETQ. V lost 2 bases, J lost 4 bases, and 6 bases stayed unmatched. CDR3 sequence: CASSLQGATGTEAFF. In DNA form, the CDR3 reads TGCGCCAGCAGCTTACAGGGGGCCACGGGCACTGAAGCTTTCTTT.

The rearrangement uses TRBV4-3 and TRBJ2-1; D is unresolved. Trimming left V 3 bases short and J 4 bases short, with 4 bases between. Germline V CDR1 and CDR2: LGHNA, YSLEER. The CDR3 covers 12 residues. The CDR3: CASSHHYNEQFF. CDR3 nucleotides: TGCGCCAGCAGCCATCATTACAATGAGCAGTTCTTC.

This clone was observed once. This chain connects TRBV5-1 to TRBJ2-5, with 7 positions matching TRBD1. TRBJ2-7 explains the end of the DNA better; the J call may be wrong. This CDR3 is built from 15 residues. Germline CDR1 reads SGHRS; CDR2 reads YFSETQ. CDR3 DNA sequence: TGCGCCAGCAGCCGAGACTCAGGGACAGCCTACGAGCAGTACTTC. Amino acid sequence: CASSRDSGTAYEQYF.